The clone carrying this T cell receptor (beta chain) has just a few counts. Its antigen is unknown. Germline loops: CDR1 MNHEY, CDR2 SMNVEV (reference sequence). CDR3 length: 13 residues. Trimming shortened V by 6 bases and J by 12 bases, and 18 bases separated the two germline ends. 5'RACE template switching generated TCR cDNA, adding a universal primer site and UMIs. MiXCR, applied by TCRdb to the 5' RACE reads, yields one record per CDR3 protein. This table has approximately 510,000 distinct CDR3 sequences, roughly 22% appearing once. These data belong to a study of T cells after yellow fever vaccination. Regarding the study as a whole: Detected again after the booster were most primary-vaccination clones, at 95% to 98% CD4 and 70% to 90% CD8. Just a small share of clonotypes turned up in the CD4 compartment as well as the CD8 compartment. The presence of abundant clonotypes contaminating from the bulk population was possible in FACS-sorted repertoires.

Sequencing used PBMCs, obtained 20 to 25 days after the first yellow fever vaccination. The clonotype was recovered from a man between 18 and 29 years old who received the YFV17D yellow fever vaccine. The rearrangement links TRBV27 to TRBJ2-1, with D unresolved. The CDR3 coding sequence is TGTGCCAGCAGAAGGACGAGTATGGAAGGGCAGTTCTTC. It translates to CASRRTSMEGQFF.